This T cell receptor (beta chain) was sequenced for a study of blood T cell repertoires in COVID-19. Study in general: Researchers got acute and convalescent COVID-19 samples from the United States, Italy and Spain. In each case, the material was cDNA or gDNA derived from T cells, B-cell-depleted T cells, or PBMCs.

Followed over time, Seattle patients had been enrolled while infection was active. Authors' analysis steps: Quantification of nucleated cells was approximated via reference gene primer amplification. Profiling relied on immunoSEQ multiplex PCR, and the TCRdb table lists in-frame clones only, not all of them. The V and J calls and the clone size are those of that table, but D and trimming were determined from the DNA. The table records about 300,000 clones, roughly 86% of them present only once. Specimen: peripheral blood. The receptor was isolated from a woman under 40 with COVID-19, enrolled during active disease.

Here the CDR3 DNA reads TGTGCCAGCAGCCAGATGGGGGGGCAGGGAGAGACCCAGTACTTC. This sequence encodes CASSQMGGQGETQYF. This chain links TRBV3-1 (or the pseudogene TRBV3-2) with TRBJ2-5; D perhaps matches TRBD2 (7 bases). V was shortened by 3 bases and J by 4 bases, with 15 bases between the two germline ends. The germline gives CDR1 LGHDT, CDR2 YNNKEL (reference sequence). This CDR3 is built from 15 residues.